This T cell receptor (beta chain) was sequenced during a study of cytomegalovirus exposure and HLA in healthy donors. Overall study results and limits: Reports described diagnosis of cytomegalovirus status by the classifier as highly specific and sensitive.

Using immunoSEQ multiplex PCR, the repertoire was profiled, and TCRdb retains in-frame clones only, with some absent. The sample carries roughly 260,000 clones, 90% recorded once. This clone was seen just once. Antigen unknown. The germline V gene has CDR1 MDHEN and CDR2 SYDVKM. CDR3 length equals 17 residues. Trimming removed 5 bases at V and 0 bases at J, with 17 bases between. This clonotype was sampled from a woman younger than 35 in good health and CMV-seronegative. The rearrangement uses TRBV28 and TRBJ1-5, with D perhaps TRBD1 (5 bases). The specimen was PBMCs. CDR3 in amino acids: CASSPPEGLYSNQPQHF. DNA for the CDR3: TGTGCCAGCAGTCCGCCGGAGGGGCTTTATAGCAATCAGCCCCAGCATTTT. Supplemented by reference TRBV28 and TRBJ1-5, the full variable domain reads DVKVTQSSRYLVKRTGEKVFLECVQDMDHENMFWYRQDPGLGLRLIYFSYDVKMKEKGDIPEGYSVSREKKERFSLILESASTNQTSMYLCASSPPEGLYSNQPQHFGDGTRLSIL.